Presented here are 23 T cell receptor beta chains from one specimen sequenced in a study of T cells after somatic rescue of genetic block. Sequenced by immunoSEQ multiplex PCR; TCRdb stores in-frame clones only, minus some. The data hold around 52,000 clones, with approximately 96% observed a single time. The material sequenced was peripheral blood mononuclear cells (PBMCs). These receptors originate from a child under three years old.

V and J are TRBV28 and TRBJ1-2; tentative D call: TRBD1 (5 bases). Germline values: CDR1 MDHEN, CDR2 SYDVKM. V shed 4 bases and J shed 0 bases, with 9 bases lying between them. The CDR3 is 14 amino acids. The CDR3 sequence is CASSSGIANYGYTF. The CDR3 DNA sequence: TGTGCCAGCAGTTCAGGGATAGCTAACTATGGCTACACCTTC.

This clone has a single count. The CDR3 sequence is CASSGRGANTEAFF. The CDR3 DNA reads as TGTGCCAGCAGCGGACGGGGGGCGAACACTGAAGCTTTCTTT. This chain connects TRBV5-8 to TRBJ1-1, with a weak D call TRBD1 (6 bases). CDR3 length equals 14 residues. Per germline, CDR1 SGHTS and CDR2 YDEGEE. Trimming removed 4 bases at V and 1 base at J, with 11 bases between. Looking up the rest from reference TRBV5-8 and TRBJ1-1 gives the full variable domain: EAGVTQSPTHLIKTRGQQATLRCSPISGHTSVYWYQQALGLGLQFLLWYDEGEERNRGNFPPRFSGRQFPNYSSELNVNALELEDSALYLCASSGRGANTEAFFGQGTRLTVV.

The chain links TRBV30 to TRBJ1-5; possibly TRBD1 for D (5 bases). Germline V gives CDR1 GTSNPN, CDR2 SVGIG (reference sequence). This CDR3 has 17 amino acids. V lost 2 bases and J 0 bases, leaving 17 bases between the germline ends. The CDR3 reads CAWSWGRKGYSNQPQHF. Here the CDR3 DNA reads TGTGCCTGGAGTTGGGGCAGGAAGGGGTATAGCAATCAGCCCCAGCATTTT.

The genes are TRBV5-1 and TRBJ2-1; a possible D gene is TRBD2 (5 bases). V lost 2 bases and J 0 bases, leaving 12 bases between the germline ends. The CDR3 length is 16 residues. CDR1 is SGHRS and CDR2 is YFSETQ in the germline V gene. DNA of the CDR3: TGCGCCAGCAGCTTAAGAGGGTTCAGCTCCTACAATGAGCAGTTCTTC. Protein product: CASSLRGFSSYNEQFF.

The V call is TRBV12-5, the J call TRBJ2-5; 10 bases are shared with TRBD2. CDR3 length: 14 residues. Germline CDR1 is LGHNT and CDR2 is FRNRAP. V trimming: 1 base; J trimming: 4 bases; junction bases outside the gene matches: 0. DNA for the CDR3: TGTGCTAGTGGTTTGGGACTAGCGGGAGAGACCCAGTACTTC. The encoded protein is CASGLGLAGETQYF.

The chain employs TRBV5-4 and TRBJ2-1; TRBD2 matches 14 bases. J was trimmed by 7 bases and V by 0 bases; bases with no gene match: 6. Germline V gene data show CDR1 as SGHNT and CDR2 as YYREEE (reference sequence). The CDR3 runs to 17 residues. The CDR3, as DNA: TGTGCCAGCAGCTTGGGGGGACTAGCGGGAGAAGGGAATGAGCAGTTCTTC. This encodes CASSLGGLAGEGNEQFF.

The V call is TRBV5-6, the J call TRBJ2-2; D is possibly TRBD2 (6 bases). Trimming shortened V by 2 bases and J by 1 base, and 9 bases separated the two germline ends. Germline V gene lookup returns CDR1 SGHDT and CDR2 YYEEEE. This CDR3 is built from 15 residues. CDR3 protein: CASSFLGGNTGELFF. CDR3 sequence (DNA): TGTGCCAGCAGCTTTCTCGGGGGGAACACCGGGGAGCTGTTTTTT.

The chain couples TRBV9 to TRBJ1-2; D perhaps matches TRBD1 (6 bases). The length of the CDR3 is 13 residues. Germline CDR1 is SGDLS and CDR2 is YYNGEE. V was cut by 4 bases and J by 1 base, with 8 bases left in between. DNA for the CDR3: TGTGCCAGCAGCACGGGACATAACTATGGCTACACCTTC. It is translated as CASSTGHNYGYTF. Full variable domain (outside the CDR3, taken from reference TRBV9 and TRBJ1-2): DSGVTQTPKHLITATGQRVTLRCSPRSGDLSVYWYQQSLDQGLQFLIQYYNGEERAKGNILERFSAQQFPDLHSELNLSSLELGDSALYFCASSTGHNYGYTFGSGTRLTVV.

The gene calls are TRBV10-1 and TRBJ2-7; 8 nucleotides align to TRBD2. The junction had 7 bases not matched to a gene; V was cut back by 6 bases and J by 3 bases. The germline CDR1 and CDR2 sequences are WNHNN and SYGVQD (reference sequence). The CDR3 runs 14 residues. Here the CDR3 reads CASSSLRGGYEQYF. The CDR3 coding sequence is TGCGCCAGCAGCTCGTTACGGGGGGGCTACGAGCAGTACTTC.

This chain links TRBV4-2 with TRBJ2-5, with 7 bases that match TRBD2. The CDR3 is 16 residues long. Trimming removed 0 bases from V and 4 bases from J; junction bases left unmatched: 8. The germline V gene has CDR1 LGHNA and CDR2 YNFKEQ. In nucleotides, the CDR3 is TGTGCCAGCAGCCAAGACCCGGCGGGAGATGGAGAGACCCAGTACTTC. Its protein product is CASSQDPAGDGETQYF.

A single count supports this clone. The J gene is TRBJ2-1, the V gene TRBV27; maybe TRBD2 (5 bases). The CDR3 is 13 amino acids. The V gene lost 0 bases and the J gene lost 6 bases, with 6 bases spanning the gap. Germline loops: CDR1 MNHEY, CDR2 SMNVEV (reference sequence). The chain's CDR3 is CASSLSEVNEQFF. Here the CDR3 DNA reads TGTGCCAGCAGTTTATCGGAGGTCAATGAGCAGTTCTTC.

V is TRBV7-9 and J is TRBJ2-2, with 8 bases matching TRBD2. The CDR3 has 16 residues. CDR1 and CDR2 (germline): SEHNR, FQNEAQ (reference sequence). V was clipped by 4 bases and J by 6 bases; unmatched bases: 10. The CDR3, as DNA: TGTGCCAGCAGCTCCTTTGACCGGGAGGGGGCCGGGGAGCTGTTTTTT. Its translation is CASSSFDREGAGELFF. The full variable domain, rest sourced from reference TRBV7-9 and TRBJ2-2, is DTGVSQNPRHKITKRGQNVTFRCDPISEHNRLYWYRQTLGQGPEFLTYFQNEAQLEKSRLLSDRFSAERPKGSFSTLEIQRTEQGDSAMYLCASSSFDREGAGELFFGEGSRLTVL.

This clone was picked up one time. The chain is built from TRBV2 and TRBJ1-1; weak D call: TRBD1 (5 bases). Germline V gene lookup returns CDR1 SNHLY and CDR2 FYNNEI. Trimming removed 11 bases at V and 0 bases at J, with 16 bases between. The length of the CDR3 is 14 residues. The CDR3 sequence is CAGADSHLNTEAFF. CDR3 bases: TGTGCCGGCGCTGACAGTCATTTGAACACTGAAGCTTTCTTT.

This clone was seen only once. The rearrangement joins TRBV25-1 to TRBJ2-2; no clear D gene. Trimming removed 4 bases at V and 3 bases at J, with 3 bases between. Germline V lookup: CDR1 MGHDK, CDR2 SYGVNS. The CDR3 length is 12 residues. CDR3 nucleotide sequence: TGTGCCAGCAGTGTGGACACCGGGGAGCTGTTTTTT. This gives the protein CASSVDTGELFF.

The chain is built from TRBV13 and TRBJ2-3, with TRBD2 matching 11 bases. Trimming at V came to 5 bases and at J to 3 bases, leaving 1 base not matched to a gene. Germline V lookup: CDR1 PRHDT, CDR2 FYEKMQ (reference sequence). CDR3 length: 14 amino acids. The CDR3 coding sequence is TGTGCCAGCAGCAGGACTAGCGGGACAGATACGCAGTATTTT. This sequence encodes CASSRTSGTDTQYF.

The chain recombines TRBV5-1 with TRBJ2-2; 8 bases line up with TRBD2. CDR1 and CDR2 (germline): SGHRS, YFSETQ. The CDR3 is made up of 15 amino acids. V dropped 1 base and J dropped 1; count of bases not matched to a gene: 0. The DNA of the CDR3 is TGCGCCAGCAGCTTGAGCGGGAGGAACACCGGGGAGCTGTTTTTT. Its protein is CASSLSGRNTGELFF.

This rearrangement joins TRBV5-1 to TRBJ2-2, with 10 bases lining up with TRBD1. V shed 5 bases, J shed 1 base, and the junction held 5 bases outside the gene matches. CDR1 SGHRS and CDR2 YFSETQ come from the germline V gene. This CDR3 comprises 16 residues. The DNA for the CDR3 is TGCGCCAGCAGATTCGGACAGGGGGGGAACACCGGGGAGCTGTTTTTT. It codes for CASRFGQGGNTGELFF. The whole variable domain, remainder taken from reference TRBV5-1 and TRBJ2-2, is KAGVTQTPRYLIKTRGQQVTLSCSPISGHRSVSWYQQTPGQGLQFLFEYFSETQRNKGNFPGRFSGRQFSNSRSEMNVSTLELGDSALYLCASRFGQGGNTGELFFGEGSRLTVL.

V usage is TRBV20-1 and J usage is TRBJ2-7; D possibly corresponds to TRBD1 (6 bases). The germline V and J ends were trimmed by 3 bases and 4 bases, with 7 bases remaining between them. The CDR3 is 11 residues long. Germline loops: CDR1 DFQATT, CDR2 SNEGSKA (reference sequence). The CDR3 is CSASTGYEQYF. The CDR3 DNA sequence: TGCAGTGCTAGTACAGGGTACGAGCAGTACTTC.

This sequence joins TRBV5-1 and TRBJ2-7, with D possibly TRBD1 on 6 matching bases. CDR3 length: 12 residues. CDR1 SGHRS and CDR2 YFSETQ come from the germline V gene. Trimming pared 3 bases from V and 3 bases from J, leaving 7 bases between. Written as DNA, the CDR3 is TGCGCCAGCAGCTCACAGGGCTACGAGCAGTACTTC. It specifies CASSSQGYEQYF.

The chain links TRBV5-3 to TRBJ2-7; either TRBD1 or TRBD2 may fit D (5 bases each). TRBV5-3 is noted as an ORF with a role that remains uncertain. This CDR3 region has 15 residues. The V and J ends lost 0 bases and 6 bases respectively, with 16 bases between them. The CDR3 nucleotides are TGTGCCAGAAGCTTGGTTTGGGGGATCTCGCCCGAGCAGTACTTC. Translating it yields CARSLVWGISPEQYF.

This clone was counted a single time. The V and J genes are TRBV7-9 and TRBJ1-2, with D uncertain. Trimming took 3 bases from V and 8 from J, leaving 13 bases between them. The CDR3 totals 13 residues. From germline, CDR1 is SEHNR and CDR2 FQNEAQ (reference sequence). For the CDR3, the DNA is TGTGCCAGCAGCTTGGAATGGGAGAGGGGCTACACCTTC. Amino acids: CASSLEWERGYTF.

The chain carries TRBV4-1 and TRBJ2-1; D remains unclear. This CDR3 spans 14 amino acids. V was clipped by 1 base and J by 4 bases, with 8 bases between them. The germline CDR1 and CDR2 sequences are MGHRA and YSYEKL. As DNA, the CDR3 is TGCGCCAGCAGCCAAGGACTTCGTTACAATGAGCAGTTCTTC. This translates into CASSQGLRYNEQFF.

The rearrangement joins TRBV7-2 to TRBJ1-4; maybe TRBD1 (6 bases). CDR3 size: 16 residues. CDR1 and CDR2 (germline): SGHTA, FQGNSA. The V end lost 0 bases, the J end lost 4 bases, and 12 bases lay between the germline ends. The CDR3 region has the DNA TGTGCCAGCAGCTTAGCCGGAGGACAGTTTAATGAAAAACTGTTTTTT. Its translation is CASSLAGGQFNEKLFF.